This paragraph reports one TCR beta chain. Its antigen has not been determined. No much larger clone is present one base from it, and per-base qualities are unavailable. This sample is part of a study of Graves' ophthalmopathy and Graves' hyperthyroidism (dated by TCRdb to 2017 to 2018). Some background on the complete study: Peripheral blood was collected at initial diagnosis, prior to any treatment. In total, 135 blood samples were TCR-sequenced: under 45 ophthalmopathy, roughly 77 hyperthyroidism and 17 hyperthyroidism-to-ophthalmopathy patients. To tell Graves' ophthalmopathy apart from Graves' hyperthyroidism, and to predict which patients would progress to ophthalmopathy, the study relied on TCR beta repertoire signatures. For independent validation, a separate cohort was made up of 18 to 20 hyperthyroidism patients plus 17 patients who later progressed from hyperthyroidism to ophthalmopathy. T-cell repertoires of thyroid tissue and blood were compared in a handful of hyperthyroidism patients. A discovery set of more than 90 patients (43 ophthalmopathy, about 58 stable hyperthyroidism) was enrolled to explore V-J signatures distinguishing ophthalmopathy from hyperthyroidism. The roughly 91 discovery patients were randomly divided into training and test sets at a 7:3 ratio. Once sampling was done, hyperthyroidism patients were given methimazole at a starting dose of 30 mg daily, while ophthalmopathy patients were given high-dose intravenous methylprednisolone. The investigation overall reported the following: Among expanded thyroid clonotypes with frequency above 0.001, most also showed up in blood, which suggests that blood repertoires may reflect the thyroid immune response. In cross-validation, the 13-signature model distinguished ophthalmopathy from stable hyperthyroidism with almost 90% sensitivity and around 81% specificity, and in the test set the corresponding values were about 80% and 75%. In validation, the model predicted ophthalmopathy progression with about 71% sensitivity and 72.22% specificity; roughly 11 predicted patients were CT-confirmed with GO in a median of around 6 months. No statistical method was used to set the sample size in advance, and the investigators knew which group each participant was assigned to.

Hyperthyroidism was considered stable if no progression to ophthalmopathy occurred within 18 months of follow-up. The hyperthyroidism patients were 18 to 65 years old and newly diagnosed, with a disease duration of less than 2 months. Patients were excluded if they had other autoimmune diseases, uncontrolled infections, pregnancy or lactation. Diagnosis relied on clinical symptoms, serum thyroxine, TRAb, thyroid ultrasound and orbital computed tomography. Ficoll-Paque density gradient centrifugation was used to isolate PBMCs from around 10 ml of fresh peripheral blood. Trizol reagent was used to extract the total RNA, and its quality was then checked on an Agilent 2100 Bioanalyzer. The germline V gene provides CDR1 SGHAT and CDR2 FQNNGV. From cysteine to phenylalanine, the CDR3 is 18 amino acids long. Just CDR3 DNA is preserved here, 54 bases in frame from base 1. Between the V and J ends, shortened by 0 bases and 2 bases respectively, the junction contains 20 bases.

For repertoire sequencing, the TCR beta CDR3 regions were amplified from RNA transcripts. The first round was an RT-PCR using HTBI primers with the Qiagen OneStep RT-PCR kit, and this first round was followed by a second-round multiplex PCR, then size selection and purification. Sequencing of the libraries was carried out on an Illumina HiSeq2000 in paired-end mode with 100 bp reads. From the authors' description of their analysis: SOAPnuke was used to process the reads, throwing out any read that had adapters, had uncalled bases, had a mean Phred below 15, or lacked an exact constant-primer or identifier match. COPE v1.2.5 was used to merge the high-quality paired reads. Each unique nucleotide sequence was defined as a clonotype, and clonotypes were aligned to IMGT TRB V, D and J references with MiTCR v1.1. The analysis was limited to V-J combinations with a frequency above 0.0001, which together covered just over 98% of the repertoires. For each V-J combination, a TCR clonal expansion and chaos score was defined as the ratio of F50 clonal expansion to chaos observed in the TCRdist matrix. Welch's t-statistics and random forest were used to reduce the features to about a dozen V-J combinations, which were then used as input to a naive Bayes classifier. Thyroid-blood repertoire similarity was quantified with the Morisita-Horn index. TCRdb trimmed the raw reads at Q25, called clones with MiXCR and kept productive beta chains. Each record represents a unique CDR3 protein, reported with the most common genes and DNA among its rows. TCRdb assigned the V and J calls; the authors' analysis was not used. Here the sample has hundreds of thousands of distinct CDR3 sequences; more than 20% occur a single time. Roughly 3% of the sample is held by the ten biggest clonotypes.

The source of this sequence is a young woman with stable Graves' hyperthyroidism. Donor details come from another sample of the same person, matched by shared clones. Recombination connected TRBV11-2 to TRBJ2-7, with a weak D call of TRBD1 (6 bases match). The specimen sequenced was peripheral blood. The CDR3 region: CASSLEVQGRLTTYEQYF. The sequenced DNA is TGTGCCAGCAGCTTAGAGGTCCAGGGGCGACTAACTACCTACGAGCAGTACTTC. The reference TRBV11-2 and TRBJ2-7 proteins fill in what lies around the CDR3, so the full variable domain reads EAGVAQSPRYKIIEKRQSVAFWCNPISGHATLYWYQQILGQGPKLLIQFQNNGVVDDSQLPKDRFSAERLKGVDSTLKIQPAKLEDSAVYLCASSLEVQGRLTTYEQYFGPGTRLTVT.